These 5 T cell receptor beta chains came from one sample sequenced in a study of CD8 T cells in Susac syndrome. A quantity of about 0.45 to 1 ug RNA underwent reverse transcription using random hexamers. TCRdb re-called the immunoSEQ multiplex PCR reads with MiXCR, one entry per CDR3 protein. This table holds under 200,000 distinct CDR3 sequences, around 95% found once. The sample comprised CD4+ T cells from PBMCs. These receptors were taken from a human donor with Susac syndrome.

The chain joins TRBV20-1 to TRBJ1-5; 7 bases align to TRBD1. The CDR3 consists of 14 residues. The junction had 5 bases not matched to a gene; V was cut back by 4 bases and J by 2 bases. The germline CDR1 and CDR2 sequences are DFQATT and SNEGSKA (reference sequence). The CDR3 here is CSATQGNGNQPQHF. CDR3 in DNA: TGCAGTGCTACACAGGGGAACGGCAATCAGCCCCAGCATTTT.

V usage is TRBV5-4 and J usage is TRBJ1-6, with D possibly TRBD1 on 6 matching bases. Trimming removed 0 bases at V and 13 bases at J, with 17 bases between. The CDR3 runs to 15 residues. Germline CDR1 SGHNT, CDR2 YYREEE (reference sequence). The CDR3 reads CASSLAGRGESPLHF. CDR3 in DNA: TGTGCCAGCAGCTTGGCGGGCAGGGGAGAATCCCCCCTCCACTTT.

V usage is TRBV30 and J usage is TRBJ2-3, with a possible D match to TRBD2 (5 bases). Germline V lookup: CDR1 GTSNPN, CDR2 SVGIG (reference sequence). The ends were cut back, 5 bases at V and 2 bases at J, with 17 bases in the middle. The CDR3 spans 15 residues. In DNA, the CDR3 is TGTGCCTGGTCCTTGGACCACGGGAACACAGATACGCAGTATTTT. It specifies CAWSLDHGNTDTQYF.

This clonotype was detected only once. The rearrangement uses TRBV5-1 and TRBJ1-2; the D gene is possibly TRBD1 (5 bases). In germline, CDR1 is SGHRS, CDR2 YFSETQ. V shed 4 bases and J shed 4 bases, with 14 bases lying between them. This CDR3 comprises 14 residues. CDR3 in DNA: TGCGCCAGCAGCCCTACAGACAGAGTCTATGGCTACACCTTC. Translation: CASSPTDRVYGYTF.

The rearrangement links TRBV20-1 to TRBJ2-1, with 10 positions matching TRBD1. The CDR3 spans 11 residues. Germline V gene sequence: CDR1 DFQATT, CDR2 SNEGSKA (reference sequence). CDR3 nucleotides: TGCAGAGGGACAGGGGCCAATGAGCAGTTCTTC. Translation: CRGTGANEQFF.